Described below is a single T cell receptor (beta chain) sequence and its context. What it binds is unknown. The sample belongs to a study of cytomegalovirus exposure and HLA in healthy donors. Study-level information: Out of 398 genotyped donors, about 80% belonged to the Caucasian-associated ancestry cluster.

General study points: Accurate HLA-A and HLA-B prediction from TCR beta sequences was reported for most subjects. Previously analyzed data showed that most TCR beta V segments were productive at a frequency of about 87% or about 30%. The listing of roughly 160 TCR beta chains classed them as cytomegalovirus-associated.

Germline assignment: CDR1 SGDLS and CDR2 YYNGEE. The CDR3 spans 13 residues. Trimming at V came to 3 bases and at J to 4 bases, leaving 0 bases not matched to a gene. The PCR ran on 60 Vbeta and 13 Jbeta primers. The assay was immunoSEQ multiplex PCR, and TCRdb's table has in-frame clones only and misses some. Of 130,000 or so clones detected, around 78% appear once; the ten largest clones hold about 1.8%. This chain links TRBV9 with TRBJ1-4, with TRBD1 identical over 7 bases. Sequences were obtained from PBMCs. The origin of this receptor is a female donor in good health and CMV-seropositive. CDR3 DNA: TGTGCCAGCAGCGGGGACAGTAATGAAAAACTGTTTTTT. Its translation: CASSGDSNEKLFF.